The 8 T cell receptor beta chains below come from one sample, sequenced in a study of beta chain features in type 1 diabetes. Of the isolated RNA, all was reverse transcribed, and so the sequenced material was expressed TCRB transcripts. TCRdb keeps only in-frame clones here, not all; method: immunoSEQ multiplex PCR. The table shows hundreds of thousands of clones, with approximately 8% occurring only once. Sequencing used central memory CD4+ T cells from blood. These TCRs come from a woman aged 18-29 years in good health.

DNA for the CDR3: TGTGCCAGCAGCCAAAGGGATGGACTAGCGGCAGATACGCAGTATTTT. It encodes CASSQRDGLAADTQYF. The V and J genes are TRBV11-2 and TRBJ2-3; TRBD2 aligns across 10 bases. V lost 5 bases, J lost 4 bases, and 9 bases stayed unmatched. Germline assignment: CDR1 SGHAT and CDR2 FQNNGV. The CDR3 spans 16 residues. The entire variable domain, with the rest obtained from reference TRBV11-2 and TRBJ2-3, is as follows: EAGVAQSPRYKIIEKRQSVAFWCNPISGHATLYWYQQILGQGPKLLIQFQNNGVVDDSQLPKDRFSAERLKGVDSTLKIQPAKLEDSAVYLCASSQRDGLAADTQYFGPGTRLTVL.

There are a few counts of this clone. The rearrangement uses TRBV5-8 and TRBJ2-5; the match to TRBD1 covers 9 bases. The CDR3 consists of 16 residues. CDR1 and CDR2 from the germline V gene are SGHTS and YDEGEE. With V trimmed by 1 base and J by 2 bases, 6 bases remained unmatched. CDR3 sequence reads: CASSLFTGQGQETQYF. The CDR3 nucleotides read TGTGCCAGCAGCTTGTTTACGGGACAGGGTCAAGAGACCCAGTACTTC.

This clone was observed once. The chain uses TRBV19 and TRBJ2-4; D perhaps matches TRBD1 (6 bases). This CDR3 contains 13 residues. V dropped 6 bases and J dropped 3 bases, with 9 bases sitting between them. In germline, CDR1 is LNHDA, CDR2 SQIVND (reference sequence). The CDR3 reads CASRDRDKNIQYF. Written as DNA, the CDR3 is TGTGCCAGTAGGGACAGAGACAAAAACATTCAGTACTTC.

This clone was seen many times. The CDR3 DNA reads as TGTGCCAGCAGCCACCTGACAGGGAACTATGGCTACACCTTC. This translates into CASSHLTGNYGYTF. This sequence joins TRBV16 and TRBJ1-2; 7 bases fit TRBD1. The CDR3 sequence is 14 residues long. V shed 3 bases and J 2 bases; nucleotides not matched to a gene: 3. Germline loops: CDR1 KGHSY, CDR2 FQNENV.

The chain has TRBV28 and TRBJ2-5; the D is unclear. The V end was cut by 6 bases, the J end by 0 bases, with 11 bases between. Germline V CDR1 and CDR2: MDHEN, SYDVKM. This CDR3 is 14 amino acids long. DNA of the CDR3: TGTGCCAGCAGCTACCTCCGGGACCAAGAGACCCAGTACTTC. It translates to CASSYLRDQETQYF.

This clone has more than one count but fewer than ten. The rearrangement joins TRBV6-5 to TRBJ1-5; unclear D gene. Germline V CDR1 and CDR2: MNHEY, SVGAGI. The V end lost 6 bases, the J end lost 12 bases, and 9 bases lay between the germline ends. The CDR3 is 10 amino acids. CDR3: CASSRTHQHF. In nucleotides, the CDR3 is TGTGCCAGCAGCCGGACCCACCAGCATTTT.

This clone has a handful of counts. V is TRBV6-6 and J is TRBJ1-5, with a weak D call TRBD1 (6 bases). This CDR3 is built from 12 residues. The germline gives CDR1 MNHNY, CDR2 SVGAGI (reference sequence). V was cut by 6 bases and J by 5 bases, with 8 bases left in between. For the CDR3, the DNA is TGTGCCAGCAGACAGGGCGATCAGCCCCAGCATTTT. The encoded protein is CASRQGDQPQHF.

This clone showed up just a few times. The rearrangement links TRBV28 to TRBJ2-7, with D possibly TRBD2 on 7 matching bases. Trimming shortened V by 2 bases and J by 3 bases, and 14 bases separated the two germline ends. The CDR3 is 15 residues long. Germline V gives CDR1 MDHEN, CDR2 SYDVKM. CDR3 protein: CASSLAGASNYEQYF. The CDR3 bases are TGTGCCAGCAGTTTAGCGGGGGCTTCTAACTACGAGCAGTACTTC.